This note documents a single T cell receptor beta chain sequence. The CDR3 spans 17 residues. V was shortened by 0 bases and J by 0 bases, with 12 bases between the two germline ends. The data were taken from a study of blood T cell repertoires in COVID-19. The wider study: Sites across the United States, Italy and Spain contributed samples from acute and convalescent COVID-19. Sources were T cells, B-cell-depleted T cells, or PBMCs; the material itself was cDNA or gDNA.

Sequencing was performed with immunoSEQ multiplex PCR; in TCRdb, only in-frame clones are kept and a portion is missing. The sample holds 300,000 to 400,000 clones, around nine tenths seen once. Sequenced input: peripheral blood. The clonotype was recovered from a woman aged 55-75 years with COVID-19, enrolled during active disease. The gene calls are TRBV23-1 and TRBJ2-4; D is uncertain. TRBV23-1 is annotated as an ORF whose role is uncertain. The CDR3 protein is CASSQSLTSLAKNIQYF. The DNA for the CDR3 is TGCGCCAGCAGTCAATCACTTACGAGCCTAGCCAAAAACATTCAGTACTTC.